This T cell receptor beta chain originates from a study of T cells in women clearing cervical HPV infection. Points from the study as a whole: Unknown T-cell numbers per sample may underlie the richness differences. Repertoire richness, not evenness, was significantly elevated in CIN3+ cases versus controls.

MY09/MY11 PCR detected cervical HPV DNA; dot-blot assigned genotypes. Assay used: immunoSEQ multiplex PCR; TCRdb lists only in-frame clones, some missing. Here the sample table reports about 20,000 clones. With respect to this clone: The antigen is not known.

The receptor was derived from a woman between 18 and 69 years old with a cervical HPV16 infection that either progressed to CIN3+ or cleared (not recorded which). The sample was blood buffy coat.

The CDR3 is CATSRAGKGGYTF. The sequenced part of the CDR3 DNA is TGTGCCACCAGCAGAGCTGGCAAAGGTGGC. This chain connects TRBV15 to TRBJ1-2; D gene ambiguous. The CDR3 end lies 3 residues beyond the end of the read and is filled in from the germline J gene. This CDR3 has 13 residues. Trimming left V 1 base short and J 7 bases short, with 10 bases between. From germline, CDR1 is LNHNV and CDR2 YYDKDF (reference sequence).